Included here is one T cell receptor beta chain sequence, with context. The CDR3 has 15 residues. The germline V and J ends were trimmed by 1 base and 9 bases, with 16 bases remaining between them. This entry comes from a study of blood T cell repertoires in COVID-19. Assay used: immunoSEQ multiplex PCR; TCRdb lists only in-frame clones, some missing. The sample has 300,000 to 450,000 clones, roughly 90% seen once. This chain joins TRBV23-1 and TRBJ2-1, with D possibly TRBD2 on 6 matching bases. TRBV23-1 counts as an open reading frame of uncertain function. The sequenced material came from peripheral blood. This sequence was found in a woman in her twenties or thirties with COVID-19, enrolled during active disease. In DNA form, the CDR3 reads TGCGCCAGCAGTCAATGTCGACTAGAGGTCGGTGAGCAGTTCTTC. This codes for CASSQCRLEVGEQFF.